Shown below are 32 T cell receptor beta chains from a single sample sequenced in a study of T cells in Graves' hyperthyroidism and ophthalmopathy. The investigators amplified TCR beta CDR3 regions from RNA transcripts. RT-PCR in the first round (using the HTBI primer set) targeted the TCR CDR3. TCRdb re-derived calls from the multiplex PCR reads in MiXCR, one entry per CDR3 protein. This sample carries 300,000 to 400,000 distinct CDR3 sequences, 15% to 20% of them seen once, and the ten largest clones take approximately 49%. Sequenced input: blood. The receptor source for this set is a woman in her fifties or sixties with Graves' hyperthyroidism.

This clonotype occurred many times. The rearrangement joins TRBV6-1 to TRBJ2-7; D gene ambiguous. Germline V gene lookup returns CDR1 MNHNS and CDR2 SASEGT. The CDR3 extends over 11 amino acids. Deletions cut 4 bases from V and 6 bases from J, with 7 bases between. This CDR3 reads CASSVGGEQYV. The CDR3 nucleotides read TGTGCCAGCAGTGTTGGCGGCGAGCAGTACGTC.

This clonotype was counted ten times or more. The chain couples TRBV28 to TRBJ2-3; D uncertain. The V gene lost 7 bases and the J gene lost 2 bases, with 10 bases spanning the gap. There are 13 residues in the CDR3. Germline V gene sequence: CDR1 MDHEN, CDR2 SYDVKM. The CDR3 DNA sequence: TGTGCCAGCATCGGGCTCTTCACAGATACGCAGTATTTT. This codes for CASIGLFTDTQYF.

This clonotype was observed many times. The chain uses TRBV2 and TRBJ1-5, with TRBD1 as a possible D gene (6 bases). CDR3 length: 15 amino acids. Trimming shortened V by 1 base and J by 6 bases, and 13 bases separated the two germline ends. Germline CDR1 is SNHLY and CDR2 is FYNNEI. CDR3 residues: CASSEGRGLGQPQHF. The CDR3 DNA follows: TGTGCCAGCAGTGAAGGCAGGGGCTTAGGTCAGCCCCAGCATTTT. The full variable domain, rest sourced from reference TRBV2 and TRBJ1-5, is EPEVTQTPSHQVTQMGQEVILRCVPISNHLYFYWYRQILGQKVEFLVSFYNNEISEKSEIFDDQFSVERPDGSNFTLKIRSTKLEDSAMYFCASSEGRGLGQPQHFGDGTRLSIL.

This chain links TRBV27 with TRBJ2-5; TRBD1 is a possible D gene (6 bases). The CDR3 has 15 amino acids. Germline values: CDR1 MNHEY, CDR2 SMNVEV (reference sequence). The V and J ends lost 5 bases and 4 bases respectively, with 17 bases between them. The CDR3 DNA sequence: TGTGCCAGCAGTCCGAGGCAGGACAGCGGAGAGACCCAGTACTTC. Translation: CASSPRQDSGETQYF.

There are a few counts of this clonotype. The CDR3 DNA follows: TGCGCCAGCAGCCAATCACTAGCGGGGCCCTCCTACGAGCAGTACTTC. It encodes CASSQSLAGPSYEQYF. The chain joins TRBV4-1 to TRBJ2-7; 10 bases line up with TRBD2. The CDR3 runs 16 residues. Trimming at V came to 2 bases and at J to 0 bases, leaving 4 bases not matched to a gene. CDR1 and CDR2 (germline): MGHRA, YSYEKL.

The V call is TRBV27, the J call TRBJ2-7, with 11 bases fitting TRBD2. From germline, CDR1 is MNHEY and CDR2 SMNVEV (reference sequence). Trimming took 4 bases from V and 1 from J; bases not matched to a gene: 15. The CDR3 has 19 amino acids. CDR3 sequence reads: CASSSRTRTGLAVSYEQYF. The CDR3 nucleotides read TGTGCCAGCAGTTCTCGGACACGAACGGGACTAGCGGTTTCCTACGAGCAGTACTTC.

The CDR3 spells CASSEAPGGAGEQYV. The CDR3 nucleotides are TGCGCCAGCAGTGAGGCACCGGGGGGGGCGGGAGAGCAGTACGTC. V and J are TRBV10-2 and TRBJ2-7; TRBD2 matches 8 bases. The trim removed 2 bases at V and 7 bases at J, leaving 10 bases unmatched. The CDR3 contains 15 residues. The germline V gene encodes CDR1 WSHSY and CDR2 SAAADI.

V and J are TRBV19 and TRBJ2-6; D is possibly TRBD1 or TRBD2 (5 bases each). The CDR3 has 16 residues. Deletions cut 7 bases from V and 0 bases from J, with 13 bases between. The V gene's germline CDR1 is LNHDA and CDR2 SQIVND (reference sequence). Here the CDR3 DNA reads TGTGCCAGTATAGGGACGTGGCGCTCTGGGGCCAACGTCCTGACTTTC. Translated, it gives CASIGTWRSGANVLTF.

This clonotype was detected many times. The chain links TRBV28 to TRBJ1-5; tentative D call: TRBD1 (5 bases). The V gene lost 7 bases and the J gene lost 5 bases, with 30 bases spanning the gap. The CDR3 is 19 residues long. Germline V lookup: CDR1 MDHEN, CDR2 SYDVKM. The CDR3, as DNA: TGTGCCAGCATCGACCCGGGACTGATGAAAAGTGGATTAGATCAGCCCCAGCATTTT. As protein: CASIDPGLMKSGLDQPQHF. Full variable domain (missing parts from reference TRBV28 and TRBJ1-5): DVKVTQSSRYLVKRTGEKVFLECVQDMDHENMFWYRQDPGLGLRLIYFSYDVKMKEKGDIPEGYSVSREKKERFSLILESASTNQTSMYLCASIDPGLMKSGLDQPQHFGDGTRLSIL.

This chain connects TRBV28 to TRBJ2-5; 10 positions agree with TRBD1. Germline V gives CDR1 MDHEN, CDR2 SYDVKM. This CDR3 has 15 amino acids. The V gene end was trimmed by 7 bases and the J gene end by 2 bases; junction bases not matched to a gene: 7. The CDR3 loop reads CASTGQGRGQETQYF. The CDR3 DNA reads TGTGCCAGCACGGGACAGGGGAGAGGGCAAGAGACCCAGTACTTC.

The chain joins TRBV30 to TRBJ2-3; D possibly uses TRBD1 or TRBD2 (5 bases each). Trimming removed 8 bases from V and 6 bases from J, with 18 bases in between. The CDR3 runs to 13 residues. Germline CDR1 is GTSNPN and CDR2 is SVGIG (reference sequence). The CDR3 sequence: CARSSGTRDTQYF. The CDR3 DNA reads as TGTGCCAGATCCTCCGGGACGAGGGATACGCAGTATTTT.

This clonotype was observed a single time. The genes are TRBV27 and TRBJ2-1; no clear D. Trimming took 2 bases from V and 4 from J, leaving 9 bases between them. There are 14 residues in the CDR3. The germline V gene encodes CDR1 MNHEY and CDR2 SMNVEV (reference sequence). CDR3 amino acids: CASSLQPQYNEQFF. The CDR3 DNA follows: TGTGCCAGCAGTTTACAACCCCAGTACAATGAGCAGTTCTTC.

J is TRBJ1-2 and V is TRBV5-6, with D tentatively TRBD1 (5 bases). V dropped 0 bases and J dropped 4 bases, with 16 bases sitting between them. The CDR3 is 16 residues long. Germline V lookup: CDR1 SGHDT, CDR2 YYEEEE. The CDR3 protein is CASSLAGEGGTYGYTF. In DNA form, the CDR3 reads TGTGCCAGCAGCTTGGCGGGGGAGGGAGGAACCTATGGCTACACCTTC.

V and J are TRBV5-6 and TRBJ1-1; a weak D match, TRBD1 (5 bases). Germline lookup yields CDR1 SGHDT and CDR2 YYEEEE. The CDR3 is 14 amino acids. V was shortened by 4 bases and J by 6 bases, with 16 bases between the two germline ends. The CDR3 DNA reads as TGTGCCAGCAGCACACCGGGACCCAACTCTGAAGCTTTCTTT. Protein product: CASSTPGPNSEAFF.

In its sample, this clonotype was seen many times. J is TRBJ2-5 and V is TRBV18; D unclear. Per germline, CDR1 KGHSH and CDR2 LQKENI. The V and J ends lost 2 bases and 4 bases respectively, with 11 bases between them. CDR3 length: 14 amino acids. CDR3: CASSPFSGRETQYF. CDR3 nucleotides: TGTGCCAGCTCACCATTTAGTGGACGAGAGACCCAGTACTTC.

This clonotype was detected ten times or more. This chain links TRBV6-2 or TRBV6-3 with TRBJ2-1, with 10 bases that match TRBD2. With 7 bases clipped from V and 10 bases from J, the junction kept 16 bases outside the gene matches. CDR3 length equals 16 residues. Looked up from germline, CDR1 is MNHEY and CDR2 is SVGEGT. In DNA form, the CDR3 reads TGTGCCAGCACCCGGCTTGAGCGGGGGGGCTCGGTCGAGCAGTTCTTC. Translated: CASTRLERGGSVEQFF.

This clonotype was observed many times. The rearrangement uses TRBV12-3 or TRBV12-4 and TRBJ2-3; a weak D match, TRBD2 (6 bases). This CDR3 has 16 amino acids. The V end lost 6 bases, the J end lost 1 base, and 17 bases lay between the germline ends. CDR3 in DNA: TGTGCCAGCAGGGATAGGGCCGGGGGACGCACAGATACGCAGTATTTT. Amino acid sequence: CASRDRAGGRTDTQYF.

The chain joins TRBV13 to TRBJ1-2, with 10 bases identical to TRBD1. The CDR3 has 16 amino acids. J lost 3 bases, V lost 6 bases, and 10 bases had no gene match. Germline V gene sequence: CDR1 PRHDT, CDR2 FYEKMQ (reference sequence). CDR3 in amino acids: CASRAPRQGAHYGYTF. The CDR3 DNA is TGTGCCAGCAGAGCTCCGAGACAGGGGGCTCACTATGGCTACACCTTC.

This clonotype came up many times. CDR3 nucleotides: TGTGCCAGCAGTTGGACAGGGGATGAAAAACTGTTTTTT. As protein: CASSWTGDEKLFF. The chain has TRBV27 and TRBJ1-4, with 9 bases fitting TRBD1. The germline V gene has CDR1 MNHEY and CDR2 SMNVEV (reference sequence). The V and J ends lost 4 bases and 6 bases, in that order; junction bases with no gene match: 0. This CDR3 contains 13 residues. Combining the CDR3 with reference TRBV27 and TRBJ1-4 gives the whole variable domain EAQVTQNPRYLITVTGKKLTVTCSQNMNHEYMSWYRQDPGLGLRQIYYSMNVEVTDKGDVPEGYKVSRKEKRNFPLILESPSPNQTSLYFCASSWTGDEKLFFGSGTQLSVL.

This clonotype was seen more than once but under ten times. The chain joins TRBV20-1 to TRBJ2-5; 12 nucleotides line up with TRBD2. V was clipped by 6 bases and J by 5 bases; unmatched bases: 13. The CDR3 consists of 16 residues. From germline, CDR1 is DFQATT and CDR2 SNEGSKA (reference sequence). The chain's CDR3 is CSARALAGGSGETQYF. CDR3 in DNA: TGCAGTGCCCGAGCGCTAGCGGGAGGGTCAGGCGAGACCCAGTACTTC.

This clonotype was counted only a few times. The V gene is TRBV11-1, the J gene TRBJ2-1; 8 bases agree with TRBD1. The CDR3 covers 14 residues. Trimming removed 4 bases from V and 8 bases from J; junction bases left unmatched: 7. CDR1 is SGHAT and CDR2 is FQDESV in the germline V gene (reference sequence). The CDR3: CASSSQGAAHEQFF. CDR3 sequence (DNA): TGTGCCAGCAGCTCCCAGGGGGCGGCCCATGAGCAGTTCTTC.

V gene TRBV3-1 combines with J gene TRBJ1-2; D is undetermined. The CDR3 runs to 16 residues. CDR1 LGHDT and CDR2 YNNKEL come from the germline V gene (reference sequence). The ends were cut back, 1 base at V and 4 bases at J, with 16 bases in the middle. The CDR3 region has the DNA TGTGCCAGCAGCCAAGCCGGGCCCTTGGGGAGCTATGGCTACACCTTC. It specifies CASSQAGPLGSYGYTF.

V gene TRBV28 combines with J gene TRBJ2-3; D might be TRBD1 or TRBD2, each matching 7 bases. There are 15 residues in the CDR3. V lost 5 bases, J lost 1 base, and 13 bases lay in between. Germline assignment: CDR1 MDHEN and CDR2 SYDVKM. DNA of the CDR3: TGTGCCAGCAGTATCAGGGGGGGGGGCACAGATACGCAGTATTTT. Its translation: CASSIRGGGTDTQYF.

This clonotype was seen a few times. The V call is TRBV5-4, the J call TRBJ2-5; 10 bases map to TRBD1. Germline lookup yields CDR1 SGHNT and CDR2 YYREEE (reference sequence). The CDR3 is 13 residues long. Unmatched junction bases numbered 1, after V lost 3 bases and J lost 5 bases. The CDR3 nucleotides are TGTGCCAGCAGCTGGACAGGGGGGGAGACCCAGTACTTC. Translated: CASSWTGGETQYF.

This clonotype was counted ten times or more. The chain recombines TRBV11-3 with TRBJ1-5; 10 nucleotides agree with TRBD1. Germline V gene lookup returns CDR1 SGHNT and CDR2 YENEEA. CDR3 length: 19 amino acids. Trimming removed 3 bases from V and 1 base from J; junction bases left unmatched: 12. The CDR3 reads CASSFYIPGQGSSNQPQHF. For the CDR3, the DNA is TGTGCCAGCAGCTTTTACATTCCGGGACAGGGGAGCAGCAATCAGCCCCAGCATTTT.

This rearrangement joins TRBV3-1 to TRBJ2-1; TRBD2 agrees at 10 bases. The germline gives CDR1 LGHDT, CDR2 YNNKEL (reference sequence). The CDR3 contains 15 residues. V shed 6 bases, J shed 7 bases, and the junction held 9 bases outside the gene matches. CDR3 in amino acids: CASRPGLAAENEQFF. CDR3 coding DNA: TGTGCCAGCAGGCCAGGACTAGCGGCCGAGAATGAGCAGTTCTTC.

This clonotype has more than one count but fewer than ten. The chain links TRBV12-3 or TRBV12-4 to TRBJ2-1; 12 bases match TRBD2. V trimming: 9 bases; J trimming: 13 bases; junction bases outside the gene matches: 10. The CDR3 consists of 13 residues. The CDR3 DNA reads TGTGCCAGTACGACAGGGACTAGCGGGTTTCAGTTCTTC. Amino acid sequence: CASTTGTSGFQFF.

The J gene is TRBJ1-4, the V gene TRBV19; D uncertain. This CDR3 has 15 amino acids. V was trimmed by 6 bases and J by 0 bases, leaving 11 bases between them. The germline gives CDR1 LNHDA, CDR2 SQIVND (reference sequence). CDR3 sequence: CASSGRPATNEKLFF. For the CDR3, the DNA is TGTGCCAGTAGCGGACGTCCTGCAACTAATGAAAAACTGTTTTTT.

In this sample, this clonotype turned up many times. The chain recombines TRBV29-1 with TRBJ2-7, with D perhaps matching TRBD1 (6 bases). Trimming pared 5 bases from V and 0 bases from J, leaving 11 bases between. The germline gives CDR1 SQVTM, CDR2 ANQGSEA. This CDR3 comprises 13 residues. This CDR3 is CSVWGQSSYEQYF. DNA for the CDR3: TGCAGCGTTTGGGGGCAGAGCTCCTACGAGCAGTACTTC.

In this sample, this clonotype turned up many times. This sequence joins TRBV6-2 or TRBV6-3 and TRBJ2-7; D unclear. The CDR3 contains 15 residues. Germline V CDR1 and CDR2: MNHEY, SVGEGT. The germline V and J ends were trimmed by 0 bases and 2 bases, with 11 bases remaining between them. CDR3 loop: CASSYSIGIPYEQYF. The DNA of the CDR3 is TGTGCCAGCAGTTACTCGATAGGGATTCCCTACGAGCAGTACTTC.

The chain recombines TRBV19 with TRBJ2-1, with D possibly matching TRBD2 (7 bases). V gave up 10 bases and J gave up 4 bases, with 17 bases separating them. This CDR3 has 14 residues. The germline gives CDR1 LNHDA, CDR2 SQIVND (reference sequence). CDR3 in DNA: TGTGCCACCCGGCTCAGCGGGACATACAATGAGCAGTTCTTC. It yields the protein CATRLSGTYNEQFF.

The chain uses TRBV12-3 or TRBV12-4 and TRBJ2-3; TRBD2 matches at 7 bases. The CDR3 is 15 amino acids. J was trimmed by 2 bases and V by 6 bases; bases with no gene match: 8. CDR3 residues: CASSPTSADTDTQYF. In DNA form, the CDR3 reads TGTGCCAGCAGCCCTACTAGCGCCGACACAGATACGCAGTATTTT.